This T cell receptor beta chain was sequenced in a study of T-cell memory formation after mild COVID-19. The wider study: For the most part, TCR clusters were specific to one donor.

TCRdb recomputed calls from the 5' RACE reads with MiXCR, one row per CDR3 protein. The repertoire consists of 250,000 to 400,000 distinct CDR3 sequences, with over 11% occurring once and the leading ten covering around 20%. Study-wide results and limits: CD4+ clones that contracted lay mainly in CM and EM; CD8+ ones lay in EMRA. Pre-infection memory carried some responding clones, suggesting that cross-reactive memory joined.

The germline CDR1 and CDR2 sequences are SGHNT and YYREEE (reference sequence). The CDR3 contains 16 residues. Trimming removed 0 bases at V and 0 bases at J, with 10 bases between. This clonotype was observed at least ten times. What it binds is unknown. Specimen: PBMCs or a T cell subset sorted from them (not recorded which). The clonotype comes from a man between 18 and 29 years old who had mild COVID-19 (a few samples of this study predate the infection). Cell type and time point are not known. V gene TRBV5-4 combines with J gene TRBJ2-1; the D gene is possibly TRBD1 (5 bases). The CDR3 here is CASSLGDSSSYNEQFF. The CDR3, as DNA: TGTGCCAGCAGCTTGGGAGACAGTAGCTCCTACAATGAGCAGTTCTTC.